This T cell receptor beta chain came from a study of siplizumab effects on memory and regulatory T cells. V dropped 6 bases and J dropped 8; count of bases not matched to a gene: 3. The germline V gene encodes CDR1 MNHNY and CDR2 SVGAGI (reference sequence). The CDR3 covers 12 residues. Study-wide points: Mapping to unstimulated subsets was achieved for only a minor fraction of alloreactive clones. Confirmation was lacking for the suppressive function of proliferating Tregs derived from siplizumab cultures. Unstimulated naive T cells seemed to show more diversity than memory cells did, and they also seemed to be among the major contributors to the alloresponse.

Profiled with immunoSEQ multiplex PCR; TCRdb holds only in-frame clones, not every one. Of tens of thousands of clones listed, roughly 97% are singletons. On this clone itself: Its antigen is as yet unknown.

The V and J genes are TRBV6-6 and TRBJ1-1; 10 nucleotides align to TRBD1. The sequencing sample was made of naive CD4+ T cells sorted from blood. The origin of this receptor is a human donor in good health. CDR3 coding DNA: TGTGCCAGCAGCCTGGACAGGGGGGAAGCTTTCTTT. Protein: CASSLDRGEAFF.